The 30 T cell receptor beta chains below were found in one sample sequenced in a study of blood T cell repertoires in COVID-19. TCRdb's copy holds only in-frame clones and misses some; the assay was immunoSEQ multiplex PCR. This sample has roughly 290,000 clones; around 87% occur once, and the top ten carry 2% to 2.5%. Sequencing was performed on peripheral blood. All receptors derive from a young woman who had recovered from COVID-19.

The rearrangement joins TRBV13 to TRBJ2-7; maybe TRBD2 (6 bases). The CDR3 loop spans 15 amino acids. Germline-derived CDR1 and CDR2 are PRHDT and FYEKMQ (reference sequence). The V end lost 1 base, the J end lost 6 bases, and 16 bases lay between the germline ends. DNA for the CDR3: TGTGCCAGCAGCTTAGCAACTAGCCACTTCTCCGAGCAGTACTTC. The encoded protein is CASSLATSHFSEQYF.

The chain recombines TRBV6-5 with TRBJ1-1; 7 positions agree with TRBD1. In germline, CDR1 is MNHEY, CDR2 SVGAGI. The CDR3 contains 11 residues. V lost 10 bases, J lost 8 bases, and 7 bases stayed unmatched. The CDR3 bases are TGTGCCACCCTAGGGACAGTAGAAGCTTTCTTT. Its protein product is CATLGTVEAFF.

The chain recombines TRBV11-2 with TRBJ2-1, with 7 positions matching TRBD2. V lost 5 bases to trimming and J lost 5 bases; unmatched junction nucleotides: 3. Looked up from germline, CDR1 is SGHAT and CDR2 is FQNNGV. The CDR3 covers 13 residues. CDR3 DNA sequence: TGTGCCAGCAGCACTCTAGCGGACAATGAGCAGTTCTTC. Translation gives CASSTLADNEQFF.

J is TRBJ1-2 and V is TRBV4-1, with D tentatively TRBD1 (5 bases). Germline CDR1 reads MGHRA; CDR2 reads YSYEKL. The CDR3 has 16 amino acids. V lost 1 base and J lost 4, with 16 bases in between. The CDR3 sequence is CASSQATPGVSYGYTF. The DNA for the CDR3 is TGCGCCAGCAGCCAAGCGACCCCGGGGGTGTCCTATGGCTACACCTTC.

This clone was counted a single time. CDR3 in amino acids: CAWAGTSGGSWNEQFF. As DNA, the CDR3 is TGTGCCTGGGCCGGGACTAGCGGGGGTTCTTGGAATGAGCAGTTCTTC. The chain uses TRBV30 and TRBJ2-1; TRBD2 matches at 14 bases. The CDR3 has 16 amino acids. The V segment lost 5 bases and the J segment 7 bases; nucleotides outside the gene matches: 10. Germline lookup yields CDR1 GTSNPN and CDR2 SVGIG (reference sequence).

The chain links TRBV28 to TRBJ1-5, with D perhaps TRBD1 (6 bases). Germline V CDR1 and CDR2: MDHEN, SYDVKM. The CDR3 sequence is 13 residues long. The ends were cut back, 3 bases at V and 6 bases at J, with 9 bases in the middle. This CDR3 is CASSLARGQPQHF. The CDR3, as DNA: TGTGCCAGCAGTTTGGCCAGGGGTCAGCCCCAGCATTTT.

The rearrangement joins TRBV11-2 to TRBJ2-5; D unresolved. Per the germline V gene, CDR1 is SGHAT and CDR2 is FQNNGV. Trimming cost V 2 bases and J 7 bases, with 8 bases left between them. The CDR3 covers 12 residues. DNA of the CDR3: TGTGCCAGCAGCTTATCCGGTGGGACCCAGTACTTC. Translating gives CASSLSGGTQYF.

The chain joins TRBV6-1 to TRBJ1-2; no reliable D call. CDR1 is MNHNS, CDR2 SASEGT, per germline. The CDR3 has 15 amino acids. Trimming shortened V by 2 bases and J by 2 bases, and 12 bases separated the two germline ends. In nucleotides, the CDR3 is TGTGCCAGCAGTGAATGGTCGGGTGCAAACTATGGCTACACCTTC. This codes for CASSEWSGANYGYTF.

The rearrangement uses TRBV11-2 and TRBJ2-1; 10 nucleotides align to TRBD2. CDR3 length: 17 residues. Looked up from germline, CDR1 is SGHAT and CDR2 is FQNNGV. The ends lost 6 bases at V and 9 bases at J; junction bases unmatched: 17. The CDR3 spells CASRDPSTSGKRGEQFF. The DNA for the CDR3 is TGTGCCAGCAGAGATCCGTCAACTAGCGGGAAAAGGGGTGAGCAGTTCTTC.

CDR3 DNA sequence: TGTGCCAGCAGTCATTCGGGACAGGGGGCTACCGGGGAGCTGTTTTTT. Translated, it gives CASSHSGQGATGELFF. This sequence joins TRBV11-2 and TRBJ2-2, with 12 bases fitting TRBD1. The CDR3 is made up of 16 amino acids. The J segment lost 5 bases and the V segment lost 6 bases, leaving 7 bases of the junction unmatched. Germline V gene data show CDR1 as SGHAT and CDR2 as FQNNGV.

This clone was picked up a small number of times. The chain couples TRBV7-9 to TRBJ2-7; D is uncertain. The CDR3 sequence is 14 residues long. Deletions cut 4 bases from V and 7 bases from J, with 17 bases between. Germline CDR1 and CDR2: SEHNR and FQNEAQ (reference sequence). CDR3 in amino acids: CASSSFDTLSEQYF. CDR3 nucleotides: TGTGCCAGCAGCTCCTTCGACACCTTGTCGGAGCAGTACTTC.

This chain links TRBV25-1 with TRBJ2-5; 10 bases are shared with TRBD1. Trimming took 2 bases from V and 4 from J; bases not matched to a gene: 4. This CDR3 contains 15 residues. Germline V gives CDR1 MGHDK, CDR2 SYGVNS. As DNA, the CDR3 is TGTGCCAGCAGTGAAGTGACAGGGGGCTCAGAGACCCAGTACTTC. This translates into CASSEVTGGSETQYF.

In its sample, this clone was seen once. The chain recombines TRBV6-6 with TRBJ1-2; no firm D call. CDR3 length: 11 amino acids. CDR1 is MNHNY and CDR2 is SVGAGI in the germline V gene (reference sequence). The V end was cut by 5 bases, the J end by 8 bases, with 9 bases between. CDR3 in DNA: TGTGCCAGCAGTAGGCAGGCGGGCTACACCTTC. It encodes CASSRQAGYTF.

V gene TRBV27 combines with J gene TRBJ1-2; D is undetermined. V was trimmed by 2 bases and J by 8 bases, leaving 12 bases between them. Germline CDR1 is MNHEY and CDR2 is SMNVEV (reference sequence). The CDR3 contains 13 residues. This CDR3 reads CASSLRREGGYTF. DNA of the CDR3: TGTGCCAGCAGTTTAAGACGGGAAGGGGGCTACACCTTC.

The J gene is TRBJ1-6, the V gene TRBV4-1, with TRBD1 matching over 8 bases. Losses at the gene ends were 5 bases for V and 14 bases for J; bases not matched to a gene: 11. This CDR3 comprises 14 residues. CDR1 MGHRA and CDR2 YSYEKL come from the germline V gene. CDR3 coding DNA: TGCGCCAGCAGCTCGTGGACAGGGCTGCGTGCCCTCCACTTT. It codes for CASSSWTGLRALHF.

The gene calls are TRBV7-2 and TRBJ2-7; 11 bases map to TRBD2. Losses at the gene ends were 5 bases for V and 2 bases for J; bases not matched to a gene: 5. The CDR3 is 15 residues long. Germline V gene sequence: CDR1 SGHTA, CDR2 FQGNSA. This CDR3 reads CASSTGTSGTYEQYF. DNA for the CDR3: TGTGCCAGCAGCACCGGGACTAGCGGAACCTACGAGCAGTACTTC.

In this sample, this clone turned up once. V and J are TRBV11-1 and TRBJ2-7, with D possibly being TRBD1 (5 bases). This CDR3 has 14 residues. Germline lookup yields CDR1 SGHAT and CDR2 FQDESV (reference sequence). V was shortened by 5 bases and J by 2 bases, with 13 bases between the two germline ends. In nucleotides, the CDR3 is TGTGCCAGCAGCCCCAGGGTTAGGACCTACGAGCAGTACTTC. Its translation is CASSPRVRTYEQYF.

The genes are TRBV10-1 and TRBJ1-1, with 10 bases lining up with TRBD1. The CDR3 covers 16 residues. J was trimmed by 4 bases and V by 0 bases; bases with no gene match: 5. Germline V gene lookup returns CDR1 WNHNN and CDR2 SYGVQD (reference sequence). CDR3 in DNA: TGCGCCAGCAGTGAGTCGTCGGACAGGGGGTTCACTGAAGCTTTCTTT. Translating it yields CASSESSDRGFTEAFF.

V and J are TRBV5-1 and TRBJ2-7; tentatively, D is TRBD2 (5 bases). The CDR3 sequence is 14 residues long. Looked up from germline, CDR1 is SGHRS and CDR2 is YFSETQ. V shed 7 bases and J shed 0 bases, with 14 bases lying between them. This chain's CDR3 is CASSFSGISYEQYF. The CDR3 DNA reads TGCGCCAGCTCCTTCTCCGGGATCTCCTACGAGCAGTACTTC.

This clone was observed a single time. This chain connects TRBV7-3 to TRBJ1-1, with D uncertain. The CDR3 is 14 amino acids. Germline CDR1 and CDR2: SGHTA and FQGTGA. The germline V and J ends were trimmed by 1 base and 4 bases, with 10 bases remaining between them. CDR3 sequence: CASSLIGGSTEAFF. The CDR3 region has the DNA TGTGCCAGCAGCTTAATCGGAGGGAGCACTGAAGCTTTCTTT.

J is TRBJ1-3 and V is TRBV11-2; D gene ambiguous. This CDR3 has 15 residues. CDR1 and CDR2 from the germline V gene are SGHAT and FQNNGV. Trimming removed 1 base from V and 2 bases from J, with 9 bases in between. As DNA, the CDR3 is TGTGCCAGCAGCTTAGGCGGGGTAGCTGGAAACACCATATATTTT. This translates into CASSLGGVAGNTIYF.

The rearrangement joins TRBV5-4 to TRBJ2-5, with 12 nucleotides matching TRBD2. Germline CDR1 SGHNT, CDR2 YYREEE (reference sequence). Trimming at V came to 4 bases and at J to 1 base, leaving 5 bases not matched to a gene. The CDR3 runs 16 residues. DNA for the CDR3: TGTGCCAGCAGCCCGAGGACTAGCGGGACCCAAGAGACCCAGTACTTC. It yields the protein CASSPRTSGTQETQYF.

This clone occurred a few times. V gene TRBV13 combines with J gene TRBJ2-7, with TRBD2 matching over 8 bases. V trimming: 2 bases; J trimming: 3 bases; junction bases outside the gene matches: 3. This CDR3 is 14 amino acids long. Per the germline V gene, CDR1 is PRHDT and CDR2 is FYEKMQ (reference sequence). The CDR3 nucleotides are TGTGCCAGCAGCTTAATGGGGACTAGCTACGAGCAGTACTTC. It encodes CASSLMGTSYEQYF.

The J gene is TRBJ2-7, the V gene TRBV27; D perhaps matches TRBD2 (5 bases). V lost 5 bases, J lost 0 bases, and 11 bases lay in between. The CDR3 loop spans 14 amino acids. The germline V gene encodes CDR1 MNHEY and CDR2 SMNVEV (reference sequence). CDR3 protein: CASSPYRDSYEQYF. DNA of the CDR3: TGTGCCAGCAGTCCCTACCGGGACTCCTACGAGCAGTACTTC.

This clone was observed a single time. The rearrangement uses TRBV4-3 and TRBJ2-5; tentative D call: TRBD1 (6 bases). The V and J ends lost 3 bases and 5 bases respectively, with 13 bases between them. The CDR3 length is 14 residues. The germline V gene has CDR1 LGHNA and CDR2 YSLEER. The CDR3 DNA is TGCGCCAGCAGCCATAACAGGGCTATCGAGACCCAGTACTTC. Protein: CASSHNRAIETQYF.

This sequence joins TRBV6-5 and TRBJ1-4; maybe TRBD1 (5 bases). With 4 bases removed from V and 4 bases from J, the gap between germline ends came to 7 bases. Germline CDR1 and CDR2: MNHEY and SVGAGI. CDR3 length: 13 residues. CDR3 amino acids: CASSLTVNEKLFF. CDR3 sequence (DNA): TGTGCCAGCAGTTTGACAGTTAATGAAAAACTGTTTTTT.

In its sample, this clone was seen a few times. This chain links TRBV18 with TRBJ1-1; D not certain. The CDR3 loop spans 14 amino acids. V was trimmed by 5 bases and J by 2 bases, leaving 12 bases between them. Germline loops: CDR1 KGHSH, CDR2 LQKENI. The CDR3 spells CASSSRTGNTEAFF. DNA of the CDR3: TGTGCCAGCTCATCAAGGACGGGAAACACTGAAGCTTTCTTT.

This clone occurred a few times. The chain recombines TRBV6-6 with TRBJ1-3; 7 bases fit TRBD1. This CDR3 has 15 amino acids. CDR1 MNHNY and CDR2 SVGAGI come from the germline V gene (reference sequence). V shed 6 bases, J shed 2 bases, and the junction held 7 bases outside the gene matches. The CDR3 nucleotides read TGTGCCAGCAGCCCCAGACAGGGTGCTGGAAACACCATATATTTT. Its translation is CASSPRQGAGNTIYF.

The chain uses TRBV28 and TRBJ2-7; 7 bases map to TRBD2. From germline, CDR1 is MDHEN and CDR2 SYDVKM. The V and J ends lost 2 bases and 0 bases, in that order; junction bases with no gene match: 16. The length of the CDR3 is 19 residues. In DNA, the CDR3 is TGTGCCAGCAGTTTAATTCTCGGCTATAGCGGGTATAGCTCCTACGAGCAGTACTTC. Protein product: CASSLILGYSGYSSYEQYF.

This chain uses TRBV2 with TRBJ2-1; 7 nucleotides match TRBD2. The V segment lost 1 base and the J segment 15 bases; nucleotides outside the gene matches: 9. This CDR3 spans 13 amino acids. The germline CDR1 and CDR2 sequences are SNHLY and FYNNEI. CDR3 amino acids: CASSEVGEGLWFF. The CDR3 DNA reads as TGTGCCAGCAGTGAAGTGGGGGAGGGGTTGTGGTTCTTC.